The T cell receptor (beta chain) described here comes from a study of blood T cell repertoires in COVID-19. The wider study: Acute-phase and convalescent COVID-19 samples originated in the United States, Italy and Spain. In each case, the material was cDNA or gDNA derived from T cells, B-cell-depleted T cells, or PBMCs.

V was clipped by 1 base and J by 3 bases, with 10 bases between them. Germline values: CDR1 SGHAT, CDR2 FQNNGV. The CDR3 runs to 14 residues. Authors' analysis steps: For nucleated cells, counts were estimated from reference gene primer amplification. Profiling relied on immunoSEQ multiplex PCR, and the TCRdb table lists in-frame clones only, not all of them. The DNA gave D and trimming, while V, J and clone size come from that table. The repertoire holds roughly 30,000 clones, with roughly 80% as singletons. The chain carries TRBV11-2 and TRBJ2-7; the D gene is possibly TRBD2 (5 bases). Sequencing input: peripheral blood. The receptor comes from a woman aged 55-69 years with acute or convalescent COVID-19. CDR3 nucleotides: TGTGCCAGCAGCTTAGTACGGGGTAACTACGAGCAGTACTTC. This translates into CASSLVRGNYEQYF.